These T cell receptor beta chains were read from a single sample in a study of technical replicates of blood from a few donors. Repertoires were generated with immunoSEQ multiplex PCR, while TCRdb's copy carries only in-frame clones and drops some. The sample gives tens of thousands of clones, roughly 94% of which show up once; under 0.35% is in the top ten. Sequencing input: T cells isolated from PBMCs. The receptors here all came from a human donor in good health. CDR3s include the opening cysteine and the closing phenylalanine or tryptophan. The order of the fields is CDR3 length, V gene, J gene, CDR3 protein.

13	TRBV4-1	TRBJ2-7	CASSQAGGHEQYF
15	TRBV11-3	TRBJ1-1	CASSSPWAKNTEAFF
15	TRBV5-5	TRBJ1-4	CASSVGQGRNEKLFF
15	TRBV5-6	TRBJ2-2	CASSFGTGITGELFF
14	TRBV2	TRBJ2-5	CASSEVVERETQYF
13	TRBV15	TRBJ1-2	CATSRDPGLGYTF
15	TRBV10-3	TRBJ2-3	CAISEEDSITDTQYF
14	TRBV6-4	TRBJ2-1	CASSDPGPYNEQFF
15	TRBV6-5	TRBJ2-1	CASSMLAAPYNEQFF
14	TRBV5-1	TRBJ1-1	CASSLSRANTEAFF
14	TRBV7-2	TRBJ2-7	CASSLEGAVGEQYF
17	TRBV7-8	TRBJ2-7	CASSFETGTQKAYEQYF
13	TRBV2	TRBJ1-5	CASRNYSNQPQHF
13	TRBV19	TRBJ2-1	CASSIVAGDVGFF
16	TRBV28	TRBJ1-2	CASSSLVGQGLYGYTF
13	TRBV6-5	TRBJ1-2	CASSYGGQGSYTF